This T cell receptor (beta chain) was captured by sequencing in a study of shared clonotypes between healthy human individuals. The study, taken as a whole, reports: Rarefaction curves obtained for sorted subsets showed sequencing incomplete despite large depth. Generation probabilities were higher for clonotypes shared across all four sorted-subset donors than for unshared ones.

Data came from immunoSEQ multiplex PCR; TCRdb stores just in-frame clones and leaves some out. The sample lists about 2,100,000 clones; about 93% were seen once. With respect to this clone: What it binds is unknown.

Terminally differentiated effector memory CD45RA+ cells were left out of the naive CD8 fraction, which was CD45RO-negative and positively selected for CCR7. This clonotype was sampled from a man between 18 and 29 years old in good health. Some clones in this sample may be carry-over from other donors' samples. Sequencing was carried out using naive CD8+ T cells from PBMCs.

The CDR3: CASSFTSGYEQYF. In nucleotides, the CDR3 is TGTGCCAGCAGCTTCACTAGCGGCTACGAGCAGTACTTC. The gene calls are TRBV5-4 and TRBJ2-7; TRBD2 aligns across 8 bases. From germline, CDR1 is SGHNT and CDR2 YYREEE (reference sequence). The ends lost 2 bases at V and 3 bases at J; junction bases unmatched: 1. CDR3 size: 13 residues.